The clone carrying this T cell receptor (beta chain) appeared a few times. No antigen is known for it. Using 32 V and 13 J primers, multiplex PCR amplified TCR beta CDR3. In TCRdb, the multiplex PCR reads were re-called with MiXCR into one record per CDR3 protein. The sample contains roughly 10,000 distinct CDR3 sequences, approximately 18% of which appear only once. This CDR3 contains 16 residues. Germline CDR1 SGHAT, CDR2 FQNNGV. The V gene end was trimmed by 5 bases and the J gene end by 2 bases; junction bases not matched to a gene: 11. These data originate in a study of immune heterogeneity within non-small cell lung tumors. Study results and caveats: Individual patients showed largely nonoverlapping sets of high-frequency T-cell receptor beta clonotypes. With local tumor mutational burden, local T-cell clonality showed a moderate but significant correlation (R about 0.34).

Genomic DNA extracted from bulk tumor tissue served as template. A total of around 600 ng was used per sample. During surgery, each primary tumor gave multiple biopsies spaced as far apart as possible. Surgery that was curative in intent was performed on patients with untreated, newly diagnosed non-small cell lung cancer. The receptor was isolated from a man in his 60s with non-small cell lung cancer. Material: lung tumor tissue. V usage is TRBV11-2 and J usage is TRBJ2-7; 8 bases fit TRBD2. Here the CDR3 DNA reads TGTGCCAGCAGCCCAAGTAGCTCTAGCGGGCCCTACGAGCAGTACTTC. It translates to CASSPSSSSGPYEQYF.